This is a list of T cell receptor beta chains from one sample in a study of blood T cell repertoires in COVID-19. Measured with immunoSEQ multiplex PCR; TCRdb has only the in-frame clones, and not every one. Of roughly 130,000 clones in the sample, 75% to 85% were seen once. The sequenced sample consisted of peripheral blood. The receptors were sampled from a woman in her sixties or seventies with COVID-19, enrolled during active disease. The CDR3 runs from the conserved cysteine through the conserved F or W. The D gene is left open where the match is weak. Where a row states a size, it is once, few, many or the class of an expanded clone; other rows omit it.

CDR3 length: 14
J gene: TRBJ2-5
D gene: TRBD2
clone size: -
V gene: TRBV19
CDR3 DNA: TGTGCCAGCACCTCGGGTTGGGGGGGGGAGACCCAGTACTTC
CDR3 protein: CASTSGWGGETQYF

CDR3 length: 14
J gene: TRBJ1-1
D gene: -
clone size: -
V gene: TRBV2
CDR3 DNA: TGTGCCAGAGATAGGGGGAATGGGTTCACTGAAGCTTTCTTT
CDR3 protein: CARDRGNGFTEAFF

CDR3 length: 11
J gene: TRBJ1-5
D gene: TRBD1
clone size: -
V gene: TRBV11-2
CDR3 DNA: TGTGCCAGCAGCTCCGGGACAGTTCAGCATTTT
CDR3 protein: CASSSGTVQHF

CDR3 length: 12
J gene: TRBJ2-1
D gene: -
clone size: -
V gene: TRBV28
CDR3 DNA: TGTGCCAGCAGTTTAGTAGCCAATGAGCAGTTCTTC
CDR3 protein: CASSLVANEQFF

CDR3 length: 14
J gene: TRBJ1-1
D gene: -
clone size: -
V gene: TRBV5-1
CDR3 DNA: TGCGCCAGCAGCCCGGCGGCCATGAACACTGAAGCTTTCTTT
CDR3 protein: CASSPAAMNTEAFF

CDR3 length: 12
J gene: TRBJ1-1
D gene: -
clone size: -
V gene: TRBV30
CDR3 DNA: TGTGCTCAAGCCGCTATGAACACTGAAGCTTTCTTT
CDR3 protein: CAQAAMNTEAFF

CDR3 length: 13
J gene: TRBJ1-2
D gene: -
clone size: -
V gene: TRBV6-5
CDR3 DNA: TGTGCCAGCTTGGGGCAGCAGGTCTCTGGCTACACCTTC
CDR3 protein: CASLGQQVSGYTF

CDR3 length: 14
J gene: TRBJ1-2
D gene: -
clone size: -
V gene: TRBV2
CDR3 DNA: TGTGCCAGCAGTGTAGGGGCGGCGGACTATGGCTACACCTTC
CDR3 protein: CASSVGAADYGYTF

CDR3 length: 15
J gene: TRBJ2-2
D gene: TRBD1
clone size: -
V gene: TRBV5-4
CDR3 DNA: TGTGCCAGCAGCCCGGGACAGGGTACGGCCGGGGAGCTGTTTTTT
CDR3 protein: CASSPGQGTAGELFF

CDR3 length: 14
J gene: TRBJ1-4
D gene: -
clone size: few
V gene: TRBV4-3
CDR3 DNA: TGCGCCAGCAGCCCTTACCTAGAACGGGAAGAACTGTTTTTT
CDR3 protein: CASSPYLEREELFF

CDR3 length: 12
J gene: TRBJ1-2
D gene: -
clone size: -
V gene: TRBV7-2
CDR3 DNA: TGTGCCAGCAGAGAAGGTCGAGGTGGCTACACCTTC
CDR3 protein: CASREGRGGYTF

CDR3 length: 13
J gene: TRBJ1-2
D gene: TRBD1
clone size: -
V gene: TRBV28
CDR3 DNA: TGTGCCAGCACCAAGGACAGGGTACATGGCTACACCTTC
CDR3 protein: CASTKDRVHGYTF

CDR3 length: 15
J gene: TRBJ2-7
D gene: -
clone size: few
V gene: TRBV18
CDR3 DNA: TGTGCCAGCTCACTTCACCGGGGTCTCGGCTACGAGCAGTACTTC
CDR3 protein: CASSLHRGLGYEQYF

CDR3 length: 13
J gene: TRBJ1-2
D gene: -
clone size: once
V gene: TRBV9
CDR3 DNA: TGTGCCAGCAGCCCCCAGGGTCGTAGTGTAATGAGCTTC
CDR3 protein: CASSPQGRSVMSF

CDR3 length: 15
J gene: TRBJ2-5
D gene: -
clone size: -
V gene: TRBV9
CDR3 DNA: TGTGCCAGCAGCCCCCGGGGATGGGGGGAAGAGACCCAGTACTTC
CDR3 protein: CASSPRGWGEETQYF

CDR3 length: 11
J gene: TRBJ2-1
D gene: TRBD2
clone size: once
V gene: TRBV28
CDR3 DNA: TGTGCCAGCAGGTTGCAGGGAGGGTGGGTCTTC
CDR3 protein: CASRLQGGWVF

CDR3 length: 14
J gene: TRBJ1-3
D gene: -
clone size: -
V gene: TRBV30
CDR3 DNA: TGTGCCTGGAGTGTACAGGGCGGCCGGGACACCATATATTTT
CDR3 protein: CAWSVQGGRDTIYF

CDR3 length: 13
J gene: TRBJ1-3
D gene: TRBD1
clone size: -
V gene: TRBV6-5
CDR3 DNA: TGTGCCAGCAGGGACAGGGGTGGAAACACCATATATTTT
CDR3 protein: CASRDRGGNTIYF

CDR3 length: 17
J gene: TRBJ2-5
D gene: TRBD2
clone size: few
V gene: TRBV3-1/TRBV3-2
CDR3 DNA: TGTGCCAGCAGCCGAAGGGGAGCGGGGGGGCCTCGAGAGACCCAGTACTTC
CDR3 protein: CASSRRGAGGPRETQYF

CDR3 length: 13
J gene: TRBJ2-1
D gene: -
clone size: -
V gene: TRBV29-1
CDR3 DNA: TGCAGCGCCCAGGGGTTAGGATTCAATGAGCAGTTCTTC
CDR3 protein: CSAQGLGFNEQFF

CDR3 length: 12
J gene: TRBJ1-2
D gene: -
clone size: -
V gene: TRBV7-2
CDR3 DNA: TGTGCCAGCAGTCTAACCTATTATGGCTACACCTTC
CDR3 protein: CASSLTYYGYTF

CDR3 length: 11
J gene: TRBJ2-7
D gene: -
clone size: -
V gene: TRBV20-1
CDR3 DNA: TGCAGTGCTTACCAGGGCTACGAGCAGTACTTC
CDR3 protein: CSAYQGYEQYF

CDR3 length: 15
J gene: TRBJ1-2
D gene: -
clone size: -
V gene: TRBV2
CDR3 DNA: TGTGCCAGCAGTGATGCGGTCCGGCCATTCAATGGCTACACCTTC
CDR3 protein: CASSDAVRPFNGYTF

CDR3 length: 17
J gene: TRBJ1-1
D gene: -
clone size: -
V gene: TRBV7-5
CDR3 DNA: TGTGCCAGAAGCTCCCCCGAAGGGGCCTCGGGGAACACTGAAGCTTTCTTT
CDR3 protein: CARSSPEGASGNTEAFF

CDR3 length: 11
J gene: TRBJ2-1
D gene: -
clone size: -
V gene: TRBV11-2
CDR3 DNA: TGTGCCAGCAGCTTGACAGTGGAGCAGTTCTTC
CDR3 protein: CASSLTVEQFF

CDR3 length: 15
J gene: TRBJ2-4
D gene: -
clone size: -
V gene: TRBV9
CDR3 DNA: TGTGCCAGCAGCGTATCCCCCGGGGGCAAAAACATTCAGTACTTC
CDR3 protein: CASSVSPGGKNIQYF

CDR3 length: 13
J gene: TRBJ2-5
D gene: TRBD1
clone size: -
V gene: TRBV2
CDR3 DNA: TGTGCCAGCAGGAGAACAGGGGGAGAGACCCAGTACTTC
CDR3 protein: CASRRTGGETQYF

CDR3 length: 15
J gene: TRBJ2-2
D gene: -
clone size: -
V gene: TRBV3-1/TRBV3-2
CDR3 DNA: TGTGCCAGCAGCCAAGTCGTCCGGGGGTCCGGGGAGCTGTTTTTT
CDR3 protein: CASSQVVRGSGELFF

CDR3 length: 15
J gene: TRBJ2-1
D gene: TRBD2
clone size: -
V gene: TRBV18
CDR3 DNA: TGTGCCAGCTCAAATCTAGCGGGGGGGCTGAATGAGCAGTTCTTC
CDR3 protein: CASSNLAGGLNEQFF

CDR3 length: 16
J gene: TRBJ1-6
D gene: TRBD1
clone size: -
V gene: TRBV30
CDR3 DNA: TGTGCCTGGATCAAAATGGGGGACAGGGGTTTCGGAGCCCTCCACTTT
CDR3 protein: CAWIKMGDRGFGALHF

CDR3 length: 15
J gene: TRBJ1-2
D gene: -
clone size: -
V gene: TRBV6-1
CDR3 DNA: TGTGCCAGCAGTGAAGTTCAGGGGCGCAACCTTGGCTACACCTTC
CDR3 protein: CASSEVQGRNLGYTF

CDR3 length: 14
J gene: TRBJ1-4
D gene: -
clone size: -
V gene: TRBV29-1
CDR3 DNA: TGCAGCGTTCGTGTTTCGGGACAAAGTGAAAAACTGTTTTTT
CDR3 protein: CSVRVSGQSEKLFF

CDR3 length: 14
J gene: TRBJ1-5
D gene: TRBD1
clone size: -
V gene: TRBV4-3
CDR3 DNA: TGCGCCAGCAGCATGGGACAGTCTGATCAGCCCCAGCATTTT
CDR3 protein: CASSMGQSDQPQHF

CDR3 length: 14
J gene: TRBJ1-1
D gene: -
clone size: -
V gene: TRBV18
CDR3 DNA: TGTGCCAGCTCACCCCCAGGGGCTCGCACTGAAGCTTTCTTT
CDR3 protein: CASSPPGARTEAFF

CDR3 length: 15
J gene: TRBJ1-6
D gene: -
clone size: -
V gene: TRBV25-1
CDR3 DNA: TGTGCCAGCAGTGACTCGCACAGTTATAATTCACCCCTCCACTTT
CDR3 protein: CASSDSHSYNSPLHF

CDR3 length: 20
J gene: TRBJ1-5
D gene: -
clone size: -
V gene: TRBV12-1
CDR3 DNA: TGTGCCAGCAGCTTTGTCTCCGGTTGTATTGTGGGACAGCTTTATCAGCCCCAGCATTTT
CDR3 protein: CASSFVSGCIVGQLYQPQHF

CDR3 length: 11
J gene: TRBJ2-1
D gene: -
clone size: -
V gene: TRBV9
CDR3 DNA: TGTGCCAGCGGGCAAGTGAATGAGCAGTTCTTC
CDR3 protein: CASGQVNEQFF